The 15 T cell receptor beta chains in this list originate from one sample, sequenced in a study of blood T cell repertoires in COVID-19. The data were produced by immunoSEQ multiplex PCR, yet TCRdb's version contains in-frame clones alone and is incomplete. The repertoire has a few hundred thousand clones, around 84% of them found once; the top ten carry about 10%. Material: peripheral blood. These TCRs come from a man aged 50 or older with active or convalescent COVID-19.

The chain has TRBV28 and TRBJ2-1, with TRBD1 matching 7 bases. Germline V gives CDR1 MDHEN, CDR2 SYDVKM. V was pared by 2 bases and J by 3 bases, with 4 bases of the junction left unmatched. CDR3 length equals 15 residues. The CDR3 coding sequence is TGTGCCAGCAGTTTAATTCCAGGGGGCTACAATGAGCAGTTCTTC. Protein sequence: CASSLIPGGYNEQFF.

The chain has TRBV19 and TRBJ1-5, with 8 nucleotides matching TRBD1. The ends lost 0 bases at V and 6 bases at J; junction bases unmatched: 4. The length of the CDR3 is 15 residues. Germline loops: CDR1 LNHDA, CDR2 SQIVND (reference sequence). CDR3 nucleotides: TGTGCCAGTAGTATAGAGGGACAGGCAGGTCAGCCCCAGCATTTT. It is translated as CASSIEGQAGQPQHF. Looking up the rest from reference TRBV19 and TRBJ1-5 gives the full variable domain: DGGITQSPKYLFRKEGQNVTLSCEQNLNHDAMYWYRQDPGQGLRLIYYSQIVNDFQKGDIAEGYSVSREKKESFPLTVTSAQKNPTAFYLCASSIEGQAGQPQHFGDGTRLSIL.

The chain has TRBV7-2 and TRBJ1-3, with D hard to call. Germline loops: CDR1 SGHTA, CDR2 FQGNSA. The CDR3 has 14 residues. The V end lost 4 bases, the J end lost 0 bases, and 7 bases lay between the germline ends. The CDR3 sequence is CASSYLFSGNTIYF. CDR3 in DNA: TGTGCCAGCAGCTATCTATTCTCTGGAAACACCATATATTTT.

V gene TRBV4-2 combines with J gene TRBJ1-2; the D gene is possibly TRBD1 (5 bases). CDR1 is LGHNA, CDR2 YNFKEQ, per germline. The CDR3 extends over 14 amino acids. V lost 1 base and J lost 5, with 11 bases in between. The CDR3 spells CASSQVTGEYGYTF. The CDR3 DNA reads TGTGCCAGCAGCCAAGTAACGGGGGAGTATGGCTACACCTTC.

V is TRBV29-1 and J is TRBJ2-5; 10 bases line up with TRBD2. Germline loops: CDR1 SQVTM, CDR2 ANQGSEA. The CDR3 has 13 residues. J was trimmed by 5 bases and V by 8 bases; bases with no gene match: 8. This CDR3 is CSFQREGGETQYF. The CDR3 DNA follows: TGCAGCTTTCAGCGGGAGGGAGGGGAGACCCAGTACTTC.

CDR3 sequence reads: CASSPTGSNTQYF. The CDR3 region has the DNA TGTGCCAGCAGCCCGACAGGTAGTAATACGCAGTATTTT. The J gene is TRBJ2-3, the V gene TRBV5-6; possibly TRBD1 for D (6 bases). Germline V CDR1 and CDR2: SGHDT, YYEEEE. V lost 4 bases to trimming and J lost 7 bases, with 13 bases between them. The CDR3 has 13 amino acids. Drawing the rest from reference TRBV5-6 and TRBJ2-3, the complete variable domain is DAGVTQSPTHLIKTRGQQVTLRCSPKSGHDTVSWYQQALGQGPQFIFQYYEEEERQRGNFPDRFSGHQFPNYSSELNVNALLLGDSALYLCASSPTGSNTQYFGPGTRLTVL.

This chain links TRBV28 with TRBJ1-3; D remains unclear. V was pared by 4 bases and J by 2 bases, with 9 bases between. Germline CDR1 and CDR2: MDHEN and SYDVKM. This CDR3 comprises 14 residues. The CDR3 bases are TGTGCCAGCAGTTCCCCTTATACTGGAAACACCATATATTTT. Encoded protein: CASSSPYTGNTIYF.

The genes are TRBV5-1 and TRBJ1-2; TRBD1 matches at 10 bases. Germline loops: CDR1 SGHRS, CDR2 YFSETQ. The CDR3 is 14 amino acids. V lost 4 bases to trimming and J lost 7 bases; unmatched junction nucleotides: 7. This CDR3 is CASSTTGGYRGYTF. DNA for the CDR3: TGCGCCAGCAGCACGACAGGGGGCTATCGTGGCTACACCTTC.

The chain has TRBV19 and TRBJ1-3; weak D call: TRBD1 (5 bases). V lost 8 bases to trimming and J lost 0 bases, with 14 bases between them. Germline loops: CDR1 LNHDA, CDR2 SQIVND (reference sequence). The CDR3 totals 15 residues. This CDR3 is CASRGGGYSGNTIYF. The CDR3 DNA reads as TGTGCCAGTCGAGGCGGGGGATACTCTGGAAACACCATATATTTT.

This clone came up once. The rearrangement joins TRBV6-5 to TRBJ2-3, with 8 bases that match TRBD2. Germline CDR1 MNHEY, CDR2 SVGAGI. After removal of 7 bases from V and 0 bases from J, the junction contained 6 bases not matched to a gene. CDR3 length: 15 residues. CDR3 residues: CASTKREPSTDTQYF. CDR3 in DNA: TGTGCCAGCACTAAGCGGGAGCCTAGCACAGATACGCAGTATTTT.

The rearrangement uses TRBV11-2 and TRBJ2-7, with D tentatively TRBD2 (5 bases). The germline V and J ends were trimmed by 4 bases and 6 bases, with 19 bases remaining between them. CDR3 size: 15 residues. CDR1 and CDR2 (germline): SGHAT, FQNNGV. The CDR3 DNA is TGTGCCAGCAGCTCCTCGGTCCAGGAAGGGAGCGAGCAGTACGTC. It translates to CASSSSVQEGSEQYV.

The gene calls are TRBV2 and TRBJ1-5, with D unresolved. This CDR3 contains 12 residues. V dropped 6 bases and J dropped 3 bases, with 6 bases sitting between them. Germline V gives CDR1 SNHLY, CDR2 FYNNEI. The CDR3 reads CASRGVNQPQHF. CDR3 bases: TGTGCCAGCAGGGGAGTCAATCAGCCCCAGCATTTT.

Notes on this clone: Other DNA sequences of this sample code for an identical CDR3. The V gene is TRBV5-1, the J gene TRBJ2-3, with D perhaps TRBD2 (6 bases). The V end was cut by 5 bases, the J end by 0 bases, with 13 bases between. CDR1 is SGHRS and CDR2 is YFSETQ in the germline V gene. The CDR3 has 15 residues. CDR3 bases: TGCGCCAGCAGTTTAGGAGGGATAAGCACAGATACGCAGTATTTT. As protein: CASSLGGISTDTQYF.

In nucleotides, the CDR3 is TGTGCTAGTGGTTTGGGGGACAGGGGAGCCGGGGAGCTGTTTTTT. Encoded protein: CASGLGDRGAGELFF. The V gene is TRBV12-5, the J gene TRBJ2-2; 10 nucleotides agree with TRBD1. The ends lost 1 base at V and 6 bases at J; junction bases unmatched: 2. This CDR3 region has 15 residues. Per the germline V gene, CDR1 is LGHNT and CDR2 is FRNRAP.

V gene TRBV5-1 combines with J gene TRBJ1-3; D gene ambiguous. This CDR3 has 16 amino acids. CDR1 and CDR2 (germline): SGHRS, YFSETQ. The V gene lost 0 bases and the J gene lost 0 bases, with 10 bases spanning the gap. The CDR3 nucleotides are TGCGCCAGCAGCTTGGGCGGCCTTTCCTCTGGAAACACCATATATTTT. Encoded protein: CASSLGGLSSGNTIYF. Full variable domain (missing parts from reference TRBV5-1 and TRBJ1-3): KAGVTQTPRYLIKTRGQQVTLSCSPISGHRSVSWYQQTPGQGLQFLFEYFSETQRNKGNFPGRFSGRQFSNSRSEMNVSTLELGDSALYLCASSLGGLSSGNTIYFGEGSWLTVV.